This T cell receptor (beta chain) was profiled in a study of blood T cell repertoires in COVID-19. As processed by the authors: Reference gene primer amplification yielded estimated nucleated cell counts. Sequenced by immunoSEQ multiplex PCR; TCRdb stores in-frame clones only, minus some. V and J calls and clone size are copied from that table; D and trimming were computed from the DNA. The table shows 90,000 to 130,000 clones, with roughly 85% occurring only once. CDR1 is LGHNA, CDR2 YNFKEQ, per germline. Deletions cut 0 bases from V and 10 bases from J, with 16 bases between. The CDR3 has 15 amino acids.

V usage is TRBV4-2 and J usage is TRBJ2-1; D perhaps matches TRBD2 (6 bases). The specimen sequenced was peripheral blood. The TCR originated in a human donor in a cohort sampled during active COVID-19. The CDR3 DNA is TGTGCCAGCAGCCAAGATGAGCTGGGAGGTTGGGAGCAGTTCTTC. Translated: CASSQDELGGWEQFF.